These T cell receptor beta chains were read from a single sample in a study of blood T cell repertoires in COVID-19. Assay used: immunoSEQ multiplex PCR; TCRdb lists only in-frame clones, some missing. The sample has 73,000 or so clones; around 83% are singletons. The sample was peripheral blood. These receptors were obtained from a man aged 50 to 59 with active COVID-19. CDR3s include the opening cysteine and the closing phenylalanine or tryptophan. A D gene is named only where the DNA matches it firmly. The listing skips clone size in some rows; elsewhere it reads once, few, many or a size class.

TGTGCCAGCAGGGGGTCTCGGGGCAGGGGGGACAATGAGCAGTTCTTC	CASRGSRGRGDNEQFF	-	few	TRBV27	TRBJ2-1
TGTGCCAGCAGCGGACAGAGCCTTAATGAAAAACTGTTTTTT	CASSGQSLNEKLFF	-	-	TRBV27	TRBJ1-4
TGTGCCAGAAGCTTAGAATTGGGCACTTCAGCCAAAAACATTCAGTACTTC	CARSLELGTSAKNIQYF	-	-	TRBV7-5	TRBJ2-4
TGCGCCAGCAGCGGGGGACAGGTTGGTGGGACAGATACGCAGTATTTT	CASSGGQVGGTDTQYF	TRBD1	once	TRBV5-1	TRBJ2-3
TGTGCCAGCAGTTACACCGGTGACTATGGCTACACCTTC	CASSYTGDYGYTF	-	-	TRBV6-5	TRBJ1-2
TGCGCCAGCAGCCCCAACCGCGGGGGTGGGGAGACCCAGTACTTC	CASSPNRGGGETQYF	TRBD2	-	TRBV4-1	TRBJ2-5
TGTGCTAGTGGTTTGGTAATCTGGAGTCGTCGCACAGATACGCAGTATTTT	CASGLVIWSRRTDTQYF	-	-	TRBV12-5	TRBJ2-3
TGTGCCAGCAATCGGCTAGCGGGAGGGAACACCGGGGAGCTGTTTTTT	CASNRLAGGNTGELFF	TRBD2	-	TRBV2	TRBJ2-2
TGTGCCAGCAGCTTACGGCGGGAGGGTAACACCGGGGAGCTGTTTTTT	CASSLRREGNTGELFF	TRBD2	-	TRBV7-8	TRBJ2-2
TGTGCCAGCAGTAATCAACAGGGGTCTCCTGAAGCTTTCTTT	CASSNQQGSPEAFF	TRBD1	-	TRBV25-1	TRBJ1-1
TGTGCCAGCAGTCCACAGGGGGCATTAAATGAAAAACTGTTTTTT	CASSPQGALNEKLFF	TRBD1	-	TRBV27	TRBJ1-4
TGTGCCAGCAGCCCTAGCTGGGGGGGCGGGGGAGATACGCAGTATTTT	CASSPSWGGGGDTQYF	-	-	TRBV7-8	TRBJ2-3